Each of the 19 T cell receptor beta chains below was sequenced from the same sample in a study of T cells after posttransplantation cyclophosphamide. The assay was immunoSEQ multiplex PCR, and TCRdb's table has in-frame clones only and misses some. The sample holds roughly 70,000 clones; 80% to 95% are singletons and the top ten take about 3.1%. The sequenced sample consisted of PBMCs. All receptors come from a woman aged 25 to 39 in good health and a related stem cell transplant donor.

The gene calls are TRBV6-4 and TRBJ2-1; D not certain. The CDR3 is made up of 13 amino acids. Germline CDR1 MRHNA, CDR2 SNTAGT. The V end was cut by 5 bases, the J end by 5 bases, with 10 bases between. The CDR3 nucleotides are TGTGCCAGCAGTCGGCAGGAAAACAATGAGCAGTTCTTC. Translating gives CASSRQENNEQFF.

The V gene is TRBV5-6, the J gene TRBJ1-2; D may be TRBD1 (5 bases). Germline V gene lookup returns CDR1 SGHDT and CDR2 YYEEEE. Trimming removed 0 bases at V and 10 bases at J, with 10 bases between. CDR3 length equals 12 residues. Here the CDR3 reads CASSLARVDYTF. DNA of the CDR3: TGTGCCAGCAGCTTGGCCAGGGTAGACTACACCTTC.

This sequence joins TRBV4-2 and TRBJ2-2; D perhaps matches TRBD2 (5 bases). The CDR3 covers 14 residues. Germline CDR1 and CDR2: LGHNA and YNFKEQ. The V and J ends lost 0 bases and 4 bases respectively, with 6 bases between them. CDR3 nucleotide sequence: TGTGCCAGCAGCCAAGATCGGGGCACCGGGGAGCTGTTTTTT. It codes for CASSQDRGTGELFF.

The chain carries TRBV19 and TRBJ2-3; D unresolved. The CDR3 loop spans 14 amino acids. The germline CDR1 and CDR2 sequences are LNHDA and SQIVND (reference sequence). V was clipped by 1 base and J by 3 bases, with 8 bases between them. CDR3 sequence: CASSIGVGTDTQYF. CDR3 in DNA: TGTGCCAGTAGTATAGGAGTGGGGACAGATACGCAGTATTTT.

The chain has TRBV2 and TRBJ2-3; D gene uncertain. The germline CDR1 and CDR2 sequences are SNHLY and FYNNEI. Trimming removed 6 bases from V and 6 bases from J, with 16 bases in between. The CDR3 spans 14 residues. The CDR3 coding sequence is TGTGCCAGCAGCCGGCTCGGGCCTAGGGATACGCAGTATTTT. This codes for CASSRLGPRDTQYF.

The chain combines TRBV18 with TRBJ2-3; D is unresolved. The CDR3 extends over 11 amino acids. Trimming removed 1 base at V and 7 bases at J, with 3 bases between. CDR1 is KGHSH, CDR2 LQKENI, per germline. The CDR3 region is CASSPQNTQYF. In DNA form, the CDR3 reads TGTGCCAGCTCACCACAAAATACGCAGTATTTT.

The gene calls are TRBV25-1 and TRBJ1-2, with D maybe TRBD1 (5 bases). This CDR3 comprises 12 residues. Germline V CDR1 and CDR2: MGHDK, SYGVNS. V was trimmed by 4 bases and J by 5 bases, leaving 8 bases between them. The CDR3 region has the DNA TGTGCCAGCAGTGGGGGCGGGTATGGCTACACCTTC. Protein sequence: CASSGGGYGYTF.

This chain's CDR3 is CASSQDVGQPQHF. The CDR3 DNA follows: TGCGCCAGCAGCCAAGATGTAGGCCAGCCCCAGCATTTT. The chain uses TRBV4-3 and TRBJ1-5; D gene uncertain. Trimming took off 0 bases at V and 7 bases at J, with 7 bases between the two ends. Germline V gives CDR1 LGHNA, CDR2 YSLEER. The CDR3 runs to 13 residues.

This clone was counted a single time. DNA for the CDR3: TGCGCCAGCAGTCGCCTTACTAGCGGGGCCTACACAGATACGCAGTATTTT. Its protein is CASSRLTSGAYTDTQYF. The chain has TRBV23-1 and TRBJ2-3; 10 bases agree with TRBD2. TRBV23-1 is an open reading frame whose function is uncertain. The CDR3 has 17 residues. The junction had 9 bases not matched to a gene; V was cut back by 4 bases and J by 2 bases.

The chain recombines TRBV5-1 with TRBJ1-1; the D gene is possibly TRBD1 (6 bases). Trimming took off 7 bases at V and 3 bases at J, with 16 bases between the two ends. Germline V gene sequence: CDR1 SGHRS, CDR2 YFSETQ. CDR3 length: 14 residues. As DNA, the CDR3 is TGCGCCAGCTGGGTTGACAGGCCGGACACTGAAGCTTTCTTT. As protein: CASWVDRPDTEAFF.

This sequence joins TRBV11-2 and TRBJ1-2; D gene ambiguous. The CDR3 consists of 14 residues. Trimming removed 5 bases at V and 4 bases at J, with 14 bases between. CDR1 is SGHAT and CDR2 is FQNNGV in the germline V gene. The chain's CDR3 is CASSPSGGIYGYTF. For the CDR3, the DNA is TGTGCCAGCAGCCCCAGTGGAGGGATCTATGGCTACACCTTC.

The rearrangement links TRBV27 to TRBJ2-2, with D possibly TRBD2 on 5 matching bases. V was trimmed by 2 bases and J by 5 bases, leaving 9 bases between them. The CDR3 is 14 amino acids. CDR1 MNHEY and CDR2 SMNVEV come from the germline V gene (reference sequence). DNA of the CDR3: TGTGCCAGCAGTTTAGAACCGGGGACCGGGGAGCTGTTTTTT. It specifies CASSLEPGTGELFF.

This rearrangement joins TRBV11-2 to TRBJ2-7; D is tentatively TRBD1 or TRBD2 (8 bases each). Trimming left V 7 bases short and J 4 bases short, with 20 bases between. Germline CDR1 is SGHAT and CDR2 is FQNNGV. The CDR3 loop spans 15 amino acids. The CDR3 reads CASTSGGGGYYEQYF. In DNA form, the CDR3 reads TGTGCCAGCACCTCAGGGGGCGGGGGGTATTACGAGCAGTACTTC.

This sequence joins TRBV7-8 and TRBJ2-3; D tentatively fits TRBD1 or TRBD2 (5 bases each). The CDR3 covers 13 residues. Germline CDR1 SGHVS, CDR2 FQNEAQ. V gave up 0 bases and J gave up 4 bases, with 5 bases separating them. In DNA form, the CDR3 reads TGTGCCAGCAGCTTAGCGGGGGCAGATACGCAGTATTTT. This encodes CASSLAGADTQYF. Using reference TRBV7-8 and TRBJ2-3 for the parts outside the CDR3, the full variable domain is GAGVSQSPRYKVAKRGQDVALRCDPISGHVSLFWYQQALGQGPEFLTYFQNEAQLDKSGLPSDRFFAERPEGSVSTLKIQRTQQEDSAVYLCASSLAGADTQYFGPGTRLTVL.

The chain links TRBV11-2 to TRBJ1-6; a possible D gene is TRBD1 (5 bases). The CDR3 runs 14 residues. Germline V gives CDR1 SGHAT, CDR2 FQNNGV. Between the trimmed V and J ends, which lost 5 bases and 6 bases, there was a span of 11 bases. CDR3 DNA: TGTGCCAGCAGCCTGGGACGGCTTAATTCACCCCTCCACTTT. This sequence encodes CASSLGRLNSPLHF.

The genes are TRBV6-1 and TRBJ1-1; D is undetermined. With 2 bases removed from V and 1 base from J, the gap between germline ends came to 11 bases. CDR3 length: 15 amino acids. Looked up from germline, CDR1 is MNHNS and CDR2 is SASEGT. The CDR3 spells CASSEPGRANTEAFF. CDR3 nucleotides: TGTGCCAGCAGTGAACCGGGGAGGGCGAACACTGAAGCTTTCTTT.

The gene calls are TRBV7-2 and TRBJ1-1; the match to TRBD1 covers 7 bases. V trimming: 5 bases; J trimming: 1 base; junction bases outside the gene matches: 10. The germline V gene encodes CDR1 SGHTA and CDR2 FQGNSA. The CDR3 has 16 amino acids. In DNA, the CDR3 is TGTGCCAGCAGCCGATTCACAGGGGTGCGGAACACTGAAGCTTTCTTT. Residues: CASSRFTGVRNTEAFF.

The CDR3 DNA is TGTGCCAGCAGCTTAGGGCCTAAGACTGGAAACACCATATATTTT. Translation: CASSLGPKTGNTIYF. The chain combines TRBV7-9 with TRBJ1-3; D is undetermined. Trimming shortened V by 1 base and J by 2 bases, and 9 bases separated the two germline ends. CDR1 and CDR2 from the germline V gene are SEHNR and FQNEAQ (reference sequence). The CDR3 loop spans 15 amino acids.

This clone was observed a single time. V usage is TRBV7-2 and J usage is TRBJ2-7; the D call may be TRBD1 or TRBD2 (6 bases each). The V and J ends lost 0 bases and 3 bases respectively, with 9 bases between them. The germline V gene has CDR1 SGHTA and CDR2 FQGNSA. The CDR3 has 14 amino acids. In DNA form, the CDR3 reads TGTGCCAGCAGCTTAGCGGGGGGCATCTACGAGCAGTACTTC. The encoded protein is CASSLAGGIYEQYF.